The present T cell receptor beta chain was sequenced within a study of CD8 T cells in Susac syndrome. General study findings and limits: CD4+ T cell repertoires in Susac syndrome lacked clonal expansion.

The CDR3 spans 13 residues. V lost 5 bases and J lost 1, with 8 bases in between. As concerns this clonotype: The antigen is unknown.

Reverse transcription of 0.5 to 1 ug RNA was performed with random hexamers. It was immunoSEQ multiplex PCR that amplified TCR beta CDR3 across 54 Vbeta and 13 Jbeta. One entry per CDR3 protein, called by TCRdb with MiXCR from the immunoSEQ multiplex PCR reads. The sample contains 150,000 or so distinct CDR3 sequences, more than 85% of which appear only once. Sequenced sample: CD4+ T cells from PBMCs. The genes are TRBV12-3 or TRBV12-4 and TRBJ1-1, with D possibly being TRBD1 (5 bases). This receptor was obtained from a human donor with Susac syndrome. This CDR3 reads CASSQGRNTEAFF. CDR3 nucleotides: TGTGCCAGCAGTCAGGGAAGGAACACTGAAGCTTTCTTT.